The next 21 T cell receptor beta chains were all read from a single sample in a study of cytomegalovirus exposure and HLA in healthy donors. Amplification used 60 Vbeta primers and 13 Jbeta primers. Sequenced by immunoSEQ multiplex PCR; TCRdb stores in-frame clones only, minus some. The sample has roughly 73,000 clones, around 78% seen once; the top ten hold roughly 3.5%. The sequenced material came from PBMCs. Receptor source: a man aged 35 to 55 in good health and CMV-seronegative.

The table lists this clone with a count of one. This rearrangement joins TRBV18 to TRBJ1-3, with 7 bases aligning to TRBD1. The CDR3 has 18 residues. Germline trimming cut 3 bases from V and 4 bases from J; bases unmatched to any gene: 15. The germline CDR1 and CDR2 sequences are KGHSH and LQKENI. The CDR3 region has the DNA TGTGCCAGCTCACCGAAGCAGACAGGGACTGGAGTGGGAAACACCATATATTTT. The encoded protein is CASSPKQTGTGVGNTIYF. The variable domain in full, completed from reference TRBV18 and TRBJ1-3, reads NAGVMQNPRHLVRRRGQEARLRCSPMKGHSHVYWYRQLPEEGLKFMVYLQKENIIDESGMPKERFSAEFPKEGPSILRIQQVVRGDSAAYFCASSPKQTGTGVGNTIYFGEGSWLTVV.

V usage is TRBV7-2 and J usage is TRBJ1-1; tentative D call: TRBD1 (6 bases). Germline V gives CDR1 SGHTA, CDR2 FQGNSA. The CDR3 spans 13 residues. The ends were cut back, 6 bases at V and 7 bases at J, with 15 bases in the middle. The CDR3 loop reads CASSLDRNNEAFF. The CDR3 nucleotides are TGTGCCAGCAGTCTCGACAGGAATAATGAAGCTTTCTTT.

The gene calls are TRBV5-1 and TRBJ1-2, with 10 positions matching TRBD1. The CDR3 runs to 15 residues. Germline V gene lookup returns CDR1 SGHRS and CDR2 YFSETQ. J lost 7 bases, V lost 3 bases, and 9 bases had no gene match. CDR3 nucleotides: TGCGCCAGCAGCTGGGATGCGACAGGGGGCACTGGCTACACCTTC. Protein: CASSWDATGGTGYTF.

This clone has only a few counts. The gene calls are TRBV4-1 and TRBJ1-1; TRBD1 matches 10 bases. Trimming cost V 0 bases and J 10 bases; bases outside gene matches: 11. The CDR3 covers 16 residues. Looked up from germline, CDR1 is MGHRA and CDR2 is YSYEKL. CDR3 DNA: TGCGCCAGCAGCCAAGATCTAGGAGGGACAGGGGTTGCAGCTTTCTTT. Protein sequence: CASSQDLGGTGVAAFF.

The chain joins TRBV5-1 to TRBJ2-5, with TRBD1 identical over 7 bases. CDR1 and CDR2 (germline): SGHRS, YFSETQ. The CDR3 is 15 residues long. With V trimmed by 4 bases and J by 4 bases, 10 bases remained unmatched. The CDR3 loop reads CASSQGGAGGETQYF. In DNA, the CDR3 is TGCGCCAGCAGCCAAGGGGGCGCGGGCGGAGAGACCCAGTACTTC.

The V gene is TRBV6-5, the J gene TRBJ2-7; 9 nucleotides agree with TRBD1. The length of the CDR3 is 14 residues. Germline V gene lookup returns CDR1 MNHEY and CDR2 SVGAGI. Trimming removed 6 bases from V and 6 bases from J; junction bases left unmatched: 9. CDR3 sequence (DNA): TGTGCCAGCAGGCTACAGGGGGCGCGGGTCGAGCAGTACTTC. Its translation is CASRLQGARVEQYF.

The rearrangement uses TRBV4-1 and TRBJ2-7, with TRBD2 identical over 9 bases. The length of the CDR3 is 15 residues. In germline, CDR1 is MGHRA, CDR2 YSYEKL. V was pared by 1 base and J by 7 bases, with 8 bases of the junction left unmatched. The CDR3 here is CASSQGPSGTREQYF. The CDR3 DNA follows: TGCGCCAGCAGCCAAGGCCCTAGCGGGACGCGGGAGCAGTACTTC.

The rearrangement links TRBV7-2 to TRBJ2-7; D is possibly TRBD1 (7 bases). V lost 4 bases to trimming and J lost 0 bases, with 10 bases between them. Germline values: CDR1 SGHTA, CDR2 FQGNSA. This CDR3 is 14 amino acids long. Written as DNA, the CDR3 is TGTGCCAGCAGCTCGCGGGACAGCTCCTACGAGCAGTACTTC. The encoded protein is CASSSRDSSYEQYF.

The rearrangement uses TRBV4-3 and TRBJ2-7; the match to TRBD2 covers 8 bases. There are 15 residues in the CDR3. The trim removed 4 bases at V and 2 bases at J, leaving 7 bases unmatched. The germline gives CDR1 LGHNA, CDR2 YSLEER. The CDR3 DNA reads TGCGCCAGCAGCCTCCTTAGCGGGGATCCCTACGAGCAGTACTTC. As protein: CASSLLSGDPYEQYF.

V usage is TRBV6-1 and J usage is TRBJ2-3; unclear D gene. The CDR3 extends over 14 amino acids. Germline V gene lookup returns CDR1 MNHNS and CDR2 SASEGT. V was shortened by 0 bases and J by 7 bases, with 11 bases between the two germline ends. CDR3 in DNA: TGTGCCAGCAGTGAAGCCACATCTTTTTATACGCAGTATTTT. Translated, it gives CASSEATSFYTQYF.

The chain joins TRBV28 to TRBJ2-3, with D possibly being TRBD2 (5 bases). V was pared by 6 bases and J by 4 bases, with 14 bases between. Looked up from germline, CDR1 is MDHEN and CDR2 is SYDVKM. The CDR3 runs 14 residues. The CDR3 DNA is TGTGCCAGCAGACCCCCGGGAAGTCCAGATACGCAGTATTTT. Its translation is CASRPPGSPDTQYF.

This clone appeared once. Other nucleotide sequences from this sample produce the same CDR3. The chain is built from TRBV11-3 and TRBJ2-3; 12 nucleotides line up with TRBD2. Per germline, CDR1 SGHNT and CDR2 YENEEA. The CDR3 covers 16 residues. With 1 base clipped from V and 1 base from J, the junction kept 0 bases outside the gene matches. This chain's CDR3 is CASSLGLAGGTDTQYF. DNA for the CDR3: TGTGCCAGCAGCTTAGGACTAGCGGGGGGCACAGATACGCAGTATTTT.

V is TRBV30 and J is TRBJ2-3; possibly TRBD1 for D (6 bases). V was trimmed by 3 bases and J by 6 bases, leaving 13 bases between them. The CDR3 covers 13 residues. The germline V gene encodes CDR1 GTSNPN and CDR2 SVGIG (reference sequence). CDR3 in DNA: TGTGCCTGGAGGGGACATGCTGCGGATACGCAGTATTTT. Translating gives CAWRGHAADTQYF.

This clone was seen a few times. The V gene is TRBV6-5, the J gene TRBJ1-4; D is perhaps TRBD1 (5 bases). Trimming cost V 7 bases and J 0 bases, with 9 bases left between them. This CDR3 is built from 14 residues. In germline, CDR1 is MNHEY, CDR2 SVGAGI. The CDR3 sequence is CASKGVATNEKLFF. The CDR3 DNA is TGTGCCAGCAAAGGGGTTGCAACTAATGAAAAACTGTTTTTT.

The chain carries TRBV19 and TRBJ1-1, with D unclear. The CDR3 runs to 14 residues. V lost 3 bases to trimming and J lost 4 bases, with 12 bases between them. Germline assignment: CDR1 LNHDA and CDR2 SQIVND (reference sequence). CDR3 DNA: TGTGCCAGTAGTATGACCCCGGGTATCACTGAAGCTTTCTTT. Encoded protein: CASSMTPGITEAFF.

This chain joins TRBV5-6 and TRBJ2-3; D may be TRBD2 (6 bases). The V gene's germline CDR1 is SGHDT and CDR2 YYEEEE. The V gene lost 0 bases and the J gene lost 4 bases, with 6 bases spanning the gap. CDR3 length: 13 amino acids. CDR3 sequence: CASSLGRADTQYF. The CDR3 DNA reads TGTGCCAGCAGCTTGGGGAGGGCAGATACGCAGTATTTT.

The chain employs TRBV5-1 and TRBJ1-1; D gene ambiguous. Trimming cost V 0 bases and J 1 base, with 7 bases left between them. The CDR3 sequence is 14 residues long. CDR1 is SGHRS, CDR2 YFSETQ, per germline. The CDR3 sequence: CASSLAPGNTEAFF. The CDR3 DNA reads TGCGCCAGCAGCTTGGCGCCGGGGAACACTGAAGCTTTCTTT.

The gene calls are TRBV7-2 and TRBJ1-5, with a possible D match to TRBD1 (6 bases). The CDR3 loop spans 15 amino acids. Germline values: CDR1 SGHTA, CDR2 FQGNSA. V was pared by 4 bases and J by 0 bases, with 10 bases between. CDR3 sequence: CASSSQGYSNQPQHF. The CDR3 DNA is TGTGCCAGCAGCTCTCAGGGGTATAGCAATCAGCCCCAGCATTTT.

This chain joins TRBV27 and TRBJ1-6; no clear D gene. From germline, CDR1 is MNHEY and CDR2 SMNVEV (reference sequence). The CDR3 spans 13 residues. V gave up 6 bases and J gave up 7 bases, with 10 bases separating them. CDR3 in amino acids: CASRWVRNSPLHF. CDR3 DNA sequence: TGTGCCAGCAGATGGGTGAGGAATTCACCCCTCCACTTT.

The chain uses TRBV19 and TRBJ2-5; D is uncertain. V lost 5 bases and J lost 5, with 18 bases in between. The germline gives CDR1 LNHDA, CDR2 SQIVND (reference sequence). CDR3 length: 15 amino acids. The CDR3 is CASSPARSLRETQYF. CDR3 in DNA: TGTGCCAGTAGTCCCGCCCGATCCCTGAGGGAGACCCAGTACTTC.

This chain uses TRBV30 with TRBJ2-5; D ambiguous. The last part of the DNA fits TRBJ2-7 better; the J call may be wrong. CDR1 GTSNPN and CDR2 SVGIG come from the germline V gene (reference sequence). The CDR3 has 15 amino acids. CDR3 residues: CAWSVSGGAGYEQYF. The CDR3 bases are TGTGCCTGGAGTGTATCCGGCGGAGCCGGCTACGAGCAGTACTTC.